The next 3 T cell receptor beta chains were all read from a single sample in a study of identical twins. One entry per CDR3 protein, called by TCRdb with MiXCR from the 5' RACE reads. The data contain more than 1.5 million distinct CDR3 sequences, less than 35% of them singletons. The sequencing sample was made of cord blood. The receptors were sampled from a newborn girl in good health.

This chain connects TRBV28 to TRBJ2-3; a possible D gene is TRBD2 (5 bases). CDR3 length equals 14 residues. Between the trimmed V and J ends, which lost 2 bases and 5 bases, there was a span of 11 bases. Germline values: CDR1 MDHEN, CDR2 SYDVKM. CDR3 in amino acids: CASSLNRDIDTQYF. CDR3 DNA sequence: TGTGCCAGCAGTTTAAACCGGGATATAGATACGCAGTATTTT.

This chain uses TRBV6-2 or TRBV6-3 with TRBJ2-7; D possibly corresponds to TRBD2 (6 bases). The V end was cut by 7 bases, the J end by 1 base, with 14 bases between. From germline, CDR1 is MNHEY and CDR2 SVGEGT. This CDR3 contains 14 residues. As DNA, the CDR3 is TGTGCCAGCACAGTCACAGGACTATCCTACGAGCAGTACTTC. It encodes CASTVTGLSYEQYF.

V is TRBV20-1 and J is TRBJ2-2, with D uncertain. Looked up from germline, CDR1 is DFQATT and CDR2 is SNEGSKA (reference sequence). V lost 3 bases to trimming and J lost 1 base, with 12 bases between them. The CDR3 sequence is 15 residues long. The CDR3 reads CSASPLAGNTGELFF. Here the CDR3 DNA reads TGCAGTGCTAGCCCCCTGGCAGGGAACACCGGGGAGCTGTTTTTT.